This entry concerns a single TCR beta chain. Its specificity is unknown. This entry comes from a study of siplizumab effects on memory and regulatory T cells. Whole-study results and caveats: Mappable alloreactive CD4+ clones averaged around 69% Treg-derived with siplizumab versus about 30% in controls. Alloreactive sequences whose origin lay in unstimulated CD4+ memory cells were significantly reduced by siplizumab.

The assay was immunoSEQ multiplex PCR, and TCRdb's table has in-frame clones only and misses some. The repertoire holds about 110,000 clones, with around 92% as singletons. Trimming at V came to 6 bases and at J to 5 bases, leaving 6 bases not matched to a gene. The CDR3 runs 13 residues. Germline V lookup: CDR1 MNHEY, CDR2 SVGAGI. The chain combines TRBV6-5 with TRBJ1-1; 7 bases match TRBD1. The sequence was collected from a human donor in good health. Material: Tregs sorted from blood. This CDR3 is CASRNRGNTEAFF. CDR3 DNA: TGTGCCAGCAGGAACAGGGGAAATACTGAAGCTTTCTTT.